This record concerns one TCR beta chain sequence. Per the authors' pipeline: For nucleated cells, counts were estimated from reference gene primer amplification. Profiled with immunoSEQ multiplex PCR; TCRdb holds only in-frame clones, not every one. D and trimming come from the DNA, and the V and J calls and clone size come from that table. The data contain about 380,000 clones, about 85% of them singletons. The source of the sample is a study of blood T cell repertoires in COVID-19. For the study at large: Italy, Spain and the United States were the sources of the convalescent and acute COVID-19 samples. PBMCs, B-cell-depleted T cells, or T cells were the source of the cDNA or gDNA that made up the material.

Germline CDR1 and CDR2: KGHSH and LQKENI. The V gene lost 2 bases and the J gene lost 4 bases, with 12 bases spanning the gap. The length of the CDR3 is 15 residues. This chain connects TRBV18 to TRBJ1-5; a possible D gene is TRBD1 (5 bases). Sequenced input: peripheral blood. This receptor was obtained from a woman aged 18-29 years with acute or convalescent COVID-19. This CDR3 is CASSPRNAGNQPQHF. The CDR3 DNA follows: TGTGCCAGCTCACCAAGAAACGCAGGGAATCAGCCCCAGCATTTT.